What follows is one T cell receptor (beta chain) and its context. Its target is unknown. The sample belongs to a study of T-cell reconstitution after alpha-beta-depleted transplantation in children. Broader study findings: There were some patients whose high TCRbeta diversity at day 60 came from surviving recipient T cells and thymic progenitors. By about two months after transplant, alpha-beta T cells reportedly arose from several hundred graft clones that had expanded. T-cell counts and diversity were attributed mostly to newly produced T cells one year after transplant.

Unique molecular identifiers were built into the TCRbeta library. TCRdb used MiXCR to reprocess the PCR reads, holding one entry per CDR3 protein. This sample yields 600,000 to 700,000 distinct CDR3 sequences, of which around 14% are seen a single time; 0.79% belongs to the top ten. The V and J ends lost 5 bases and 7 bases respectively, with 12 bases between them. The CDR3 is 12 amino acids. The receptor was isolated from a girl aged 2 to 9 with congenital amegakaryocytic thrombocytopenia, due to receive a stem cell transplant. The sequencing here drew on PBMCs, taken before TCRalphabeta/CD19-depleted stem cell transplant. This chain joins TRBV12-3 or TRBV12-4 and TRBJ2-7, with a possible D match to TRBD1 (6 bases). The CDR3: CASSPQGVEQYF. The CDR3 bases are TGTGCCAGCAGTCCACAGGGCGTTGAGCAGTACTTC.